This T cell receptor (beta chain) was sequenced during a study of blood T cell repertoires in COVID-19 (TCRdb year 2020). Regarding the complete study: Collaborator samples came from the United States, Italy and Spain and covered acute and convalescent phases of COVID-19. The prospective study material was composed of cDNA or gDNA derived from T cells, B-cell-depleted T cells, or PBMCs. Subjects who had been exposed to COVID-19, were actively infected with it, or had recovered from it provided the deeply sampled blood TCRbeta repertoires that made up the dataset. A freely available public database, intended as a resource for researchers studying the immune response to SARS-CoV-2, is where the repertoires were released. The samples were drawn from two sources: the first 160 participants of the ongoing ImmuneRACE study, and some 1,300 subjects contributed by 6 global collaborators. Sample metadata almost always included a de-identified subject ID, COVID-19 status, age in years and sex. Where available, HLA class I and class II types were obtained from metadata supplied by the sample provider rather than from assay-based typing. The paper as a whole reports these results and caveats: The amount of clinical and demographic metadata varied by source and participant and was provided uncurated.

The immunoSEQ Assay, a bias-controlled multiplex PCR, was used to amplify TCRbeta CDR3 regions from genomic DNA. In the original analysis: The number of nucleated cells in each sample was estimated by amplification of reference gene primers within the assay. Sequence reads were collapsed and filtered to measure the absolute abundance of every unique TCRbeta CDR3 rearrangement. For each sample, productive Simpson clonality was calculated by taking the square root of Simpson's diversity index across productive rearrangements. Here the immuneACCESS table is served through TCRdb, limited to in-frame sequences with V and J called. Missing clones are a known gap in these copies; in checked studies unresolved V genes cover under half, and the rest lacks a known reason. The D gene and trimming were derived from the DNA, and the V and J assignments and clone size from that table. The sample table holds about 240,000 clones, of which approximately 87% were seen once. The top ten clonotypes cover 6.2% of the sample.

Collaborating institutions collected whole blood in K2EDTA tubes following their own protocols. For TCRbeta analysis, collaborators shipped samples in one of three forms: frozen whole blood, isolated PBMCs, or DNA extracted from either of those sample types. This clone was seen once. The clone's antigen remains unknown. Base-call qualities are not available, and no considerably larger clone is one nucleotide away. The TCR originated in a man between 60 and 75 years old with acute or convalescent COVID-19. The sample comprised peripheral blood.

The CDR3 reads as follows: CASNWDSQYGYTF. At the DNA level, the sequence is TGTGCCAGCAACTGGGACAGTCAATATGGCTACACCTTC. The chain employs TRBV2 and TRBJ1-2; 7 middle bases align to TRBD1. Trimmed from V: 7 bases; trimmed from J: 5 bases; junction bases lacking a gene match: 7. Including cysteine and phenylalanine, the CDR3 has 13 amino acids. Only the CDR3 region is kept as DNA, spanning 39 bases read in frame from base 1. The germline V gene sets CDR1 to SNHLY and CDR2 to FYNNEI.